These T cell receptor beta chains were read from a single sample in a study of blood T cell repertoires in COVID-19. Clones were sequenced by immunoSEQ multiplex PCR, and TCRdb holds only the in-frame ones, with some missing. The table lists 85,000 or so clones, nearly 95% of them singletons, with more than 4% in the top ten. Sequencing was done on a sample of peripheral blood. These TCRs come from a human donor with active COVID-19. The donor label of this sample is uncertain. CDR3s include the opening cysteine and the closing phenylalanine or tryptophan. A D gene is named only where the DNA matches it firmly. For some rows the clone size is stated as once, few or many, or as a class when expanded; others skip it.

NA	TRBV6-2/TRBV6-3	TRBJ2-7	NA	CASSYSGSYEQYF	TGTGCCAGCAGTTATTCCGGCTCCTACGAGCAGTACTTC
NA	TRBV18	TRBJ2-2	NA	CASSPPIGAGAATGELFF	TGTGCCAGCTCACCACCCATCGGGGCGGGGGCCGCCACCGGGGAGCTGTTTTTT
TRBD1	TRBV5-4	TRBJ2-7	NA	CASSLEGARVEQYF	TGTGCCAGCAGCTTGGAGGGGGCGCGGGTCGAGCAGTACTTC
TRBD2	TRBV7-2	TRBJ2-1	NA	CASIGTSGINNEQFF	TGTGCCAGCATCGGGACTAGCGGGATAAACAATGAGCAGTTCTTC
TRBD2	TRBV7-2	TRBJ2-3	NA	CASSLELSGATGTDTQYF	TGTGCCAGCAGCTTAGAACTAAGCGGGGCCACGGGCACAGATACGCAGTATTTT
NA	TRBV21-1	TRBJ2-1	NA	CASSQTSGTHNEQFF	TGTGCCAGCAGCCAGACTAGCGGAACGCACAATGAGCAGTTCTTC
NA	TRBV5-1	TRBJ1-3	NA	CASSLEGGPGNTIYF	TGCGCCAGCAGCTTGGAAGGCGGCCCTGGAAACACCATATATTTT
NA	TRBV9	TRBJ1-2	NA	CASSVGQGGSYGYTF	TGTGCCAGCAGCGTAGGGCAGGGAGGAAGCTATGGCTACACCTTC
NA	TRBV4-2	TRBJ1-1	NA	CASSQETLMNTEAFF	TGTGCCAGCAGCCAAGAGACACTTATGAACACTGAAGCTTTCTTT
NA	TRBV19	TRBJ1-6	NA	CASSRYNSPLHF	TGTGCCAGCTCCCGTTATAATTCACCCCTCCACTTT
TRBD1	TRBV7-2	TRBJ2-1	once	CASSPQGAVSEQFF	TGTGCCAGCAGCCCACAGGGGGCGGTCAGTGAGCAGTTCTTC
TRBD1	TRBV19	TRBJ1-5	NA	CASSGTGGVQPQHF	TGTGCCAGTAGTGGAACAGGGGGCGTACAGCCCCAGCATTTT
TRBD1	TRBV9	TRBJ2-7	NA	CASSTQGDPLYEQYF	TGTGCCAGCAGCACACAGGGGGACCCCCTCTACGAGCAGTACTTC
NA	TRBV24-1	TRBJ2-3	once	CATSDLVGDTQYF	TGTGCCACCAGTGATTTAGTCGGAGATACGCAGTATTTT
TRBD1	TRBV10-1	TRBJ1-5	few	CASSETGGQPQHF	TGCGCCAGCAGTGAGACAGGGGGTCAGCCCCAGCATTTT
TRBD2	TRBV11-2	TRBJ2-1	once	CASSLSSGGAPEQFF	TGTGCCAGCAGCCTCTCTAGCGGGGGGGCCCCTGAGCAGTTCTTC
NA	TRBV4-2	TRBJ1-6	once	CASSQEKRANSPLHF	TGTGCCAGCAGCCAGGAGAAGAGAGCTAATTCACCCCTCCACTTT
TRBD1	TRBV19	TRBJ2-7	NA	CASSGMPGQGYEQYF	TGTGCCAGTAGTGGGATGCCGGGACAGGGCTACGAGCAGTACTTC
NA	TRBV27	TRBJ2-3	NA	CASSSAKRTDSTDTQYF	TGTGCCAGCAGTTCAGCCAAGAGGACAGATAGCACAGATACGCAGTATTTT
TRBD1	TRBV15	TRBJ1-6	NA	CATSRGTGNSPLHF	TGTGCCACCAGCAGAGGGACAGGGAATTCACCCCTCCACTTT
TRBD1	TRBV20-1	TRBJ2-3	NA	CSASLFGQGTDTQYF	TGCAGTGCTAGTCTCTTCGGACAGGGCACAGATACGCAGTATTTT
TRBD1	TRBV4-3	TRBJ1-6	NA	CASSQFGTGKVYSPLHF	TGCGCCAGCAGCCAATTCGGGACAGGGAAAGTTTATTCACCCCTCCACTTT
TRBD1	TRBV9	TRBJ2-1	NA	CASSVAGGRGQFF	TGTGCCAGCAGCGTAGCAGGGGGCAGGGGGCAGTTCTTC
NA	TRBV7-6	TRBJ1-1	NA	CASSQSGGPEAFF	TGTGCCAGCAGCCAATCGGGGGGGCCGGAAGCTTTCTTT
TRBD1	TRBV4-1	TRBJ1-2	NA	CASSQEGMRPGGYGYTF	TGCGCCAGCAGCCAAGAAGGTATGCGGCCAGGGGGGTATGGCTACACCTTC
TRBD1	TRBV29-1	TRBJ2-3	NA	CSVERTGYSTDTQYF	TGCAGCGTTGAGAGGACAGGGTACAGCACAGATACGCAGTATTTT
NA	TRBV11-3	TRBJ2-5	NA	CASSLVARAGQETQYF	TGTGCCAGCAGCTTAGTTGCCAGGGCCGGCCAAGAGACCCAGTACTTC
NA	TRBV4-1	TRBJ1-6	NA	CASSQVRGSPLHF	TGCGCCAGCAGCCAAGTGCGGGGTTCACCCCTCCACTTT
TRBD2	TRBV5-1	TRBJ2-1	NA	CASSFSGSSYNEQFF	TGCGCCAGCAGTTTTAGCGGGAGCTCCTACAATGAGCAGTTCTTC
TRBD1	TRBV6-2/TRBV6-3	TRBJ1-1	NA	CASSFSGGEIEAFF	TGTGCCAGCAGTTTCTCAGGGGGGGAGATTGAAGCTTTCTTT
TRBD1	TRBV5-4	TRBJ2-2	NA	CASSWGQGTNTGELFF	TGTGCCAGCAGCTGGGGACAGGGGACTAACACCGGGGAGCTGTTTTTT
NA	TRBV2	TRBJ2-3	NA	CASLDPGSQTQYF	TGTGCCAGCTTAGATCCAGGTAGTCAGACGCAGTATTTT
NA	TRBV28	TRBJ1-5	NA	CASSGGGVRPQHF	TGTGCCAGCTCCGGAGGGGGGGTACGGCCCCAGCATTTT
TRBD2	TRBV7-2	TRBJ2-5	NA	CASSLAGRGETQYF	TGTGCCAGCAGCTTGGCAGGGAGGGGTGAGACCCAGTACTTC
NA	TRBV11-3	TRBJ2-1	NA	CASSLGAGNNEQFF	TGTGCCAGCAGCTTGGGGGCAGGCAACAATGAGCAGTTCTTC
NA	TRBV20-1	TRBJ1-2	NA	CSASHRGSYGYTF	TGCAGTGCTAGTCATCGGGGGTCCTATGGCTACACCTTC
NA	TRBV19	TRBJ2-1	NA	CASSIHLVANNEQFF	TGTGCCAGTAGTATACACTTAGTCGCCAACAATGAGCAGTTCTTC
NA	TRBV24-1	TRBJ2-7	NA	CATSDFQDEQYF	TGTGCCACCAGTGATTTTCAGGACGAGCAGTACTTC
TRBD2	TRBV7-2	TRBJ2-7	NA	CASSPLAGGTYEQYF	TGTGCCAGCAGCCCACTAGCGGGGGGGACCTACGAGCAGTACTTC
TRBD2	TRBV11-3	TRBJ2-1	NA	CASSLVFSGVYNEQFF	TGTGCCAGCAGCTTAGTTTTTAGCGGGGTTTACAATGAGCAGTTCTTC
NA	TRBV5-1	TRBJ1-6	NA	CASSLGQDNSPLHF	TGCGCCAGCAGCTTGGGACAGGATAATTCACCCCTCCACTTT
NA	TRBV27	TRBJ1-4	NA	CASSYLGEKLFF	TGTGCCAGCAGTTATCTCGGGGAAAAACTGTTTTTT
TRBD1	TRBV5-1	TRBJ1-5	once	CASSRSTGENQPQHF	TGCGCCAGCAGCCGGTCGACAGGGGAGAATCAGCCCCAGCATTTT
NA	TRBV27	TRBJ2-1	NA	CASSWPGHLYNEQFF	TGTGCCAGCAGTTGGCCGGGACACCTCTACAATGAGCAGTTCTTC
TRBD2	TRBV6-5	TRBJ2-2	NA	CASRTPGGTGELFF	TGTGCCAGCAGGACCCCGGGGGGCACCGGGGAGCTGTTTTTT
NA	TRBV5-1	TRBJ2-7	NA	CASSPSSGETYEQYF	TGCGCCAGCAGCCCGTCGTCGGGGGAAACCTACGAGCAGTACTTC
NA	TRBV28	TRBJ2-3	NA	CASSPSLTDTQYF	TGTGCCAGCAGTCCGTCCCTAACAGATACGCAGTATTTT
TRBD2	TRBV11-2	TRBJ2-4	NA	CASSLVSGGKNIQYF	TGTGCCAGCAGCTTAGTCTCGGGAGGAAAAAACATTCAGTACTTC
NA	TRBV11-1	TRBJ2-5	once	CASSLYRVQETQYF	TGTGCCAGCAGCTTATACAGGGTCCAAGAGACCCAGTACTTC
TRBD1	TRBV6-5	TRBJ1-4	NA	CASSRPGGEKLFF	TGTGCCAGCAGCCGCCCAGGGGGTGAAAAACTGTTTTTT
TRBD2	TRBV3-1/TRBV3-2	TRBJ2-4	NA	CASSQVLAGGPKNIQYF	TGTGCCAGCAGCCAAGTTCTAGCGGGAGGTCCCAAAAACATTCAGTACTTC